A single TCR beta chain is shown here with its context. Sequenced by immunoSEQ multiplex PCR; TCRdb stores in-frame clones only, minus some. Counted here are roughly 69,000 clones, around 90% occurring once; the ten biggest clones make up roughly 1.5%. The sample comes from a study of T cell changes during pregnancy in multiple sclerosis. Trimming left V 5 bases short and J 3 bases short, with 13 bases between. Germline lookup yields CDR1 SGHAT and CDR2 FQDESV (reference sequence). The CDR3 has 14 amino acids. The chain employs TRBV11-1 and TRBJ1-1; D not certain. The sequence was obtained from a female donor with multiple sclerosis, enrolled in a pregnancy study. The source was peripheral blood, collected in the third trimester of pregnancy. The CDR3 sequence: CASSQGWAYTEAFF. As DNA, the CDR3 is TGTGCCAGCAGCCAAGGCTGGGCGTACACTGAAGCTTTCTTT.